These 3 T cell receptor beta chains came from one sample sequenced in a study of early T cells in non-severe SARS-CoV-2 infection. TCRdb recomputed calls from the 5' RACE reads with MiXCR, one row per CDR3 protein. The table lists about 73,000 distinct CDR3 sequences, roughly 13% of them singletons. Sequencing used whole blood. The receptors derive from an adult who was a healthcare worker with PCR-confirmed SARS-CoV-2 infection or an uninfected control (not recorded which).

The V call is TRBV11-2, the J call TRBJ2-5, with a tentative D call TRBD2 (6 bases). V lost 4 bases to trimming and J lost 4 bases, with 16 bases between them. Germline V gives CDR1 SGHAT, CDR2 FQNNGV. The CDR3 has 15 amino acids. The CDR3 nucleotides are TGTGCCAGCAGCTCGGGGACTTTCAGTCGAGAGACCCAGTACTTC. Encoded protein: CASSSGTFSRETQYF.

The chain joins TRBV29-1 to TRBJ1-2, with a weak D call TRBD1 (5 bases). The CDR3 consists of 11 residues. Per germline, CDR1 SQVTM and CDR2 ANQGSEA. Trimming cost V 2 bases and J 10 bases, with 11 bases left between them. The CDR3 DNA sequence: TGCAGCGTTGAATCTGGGGCCCTCTACACCTTC. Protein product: CSVESGALYTF.

The CDR3 loop is CASSPAGQNYGYTF. CDR3 nucleotides: TGTGCCAGCAGCCCGGCGGGACAGAACTATGGCTACACCTTC. The gene calls are TRBV7-2 and TRBJ1-2; 7 bases are a match to TRBD1. V was clipped by 5 bases and J by 2 bases; unmatched bases: 5. This CDR3 contains 14 residues. Germline V lookup: CDR1 SGHTA, CDR2 FQGNSA.